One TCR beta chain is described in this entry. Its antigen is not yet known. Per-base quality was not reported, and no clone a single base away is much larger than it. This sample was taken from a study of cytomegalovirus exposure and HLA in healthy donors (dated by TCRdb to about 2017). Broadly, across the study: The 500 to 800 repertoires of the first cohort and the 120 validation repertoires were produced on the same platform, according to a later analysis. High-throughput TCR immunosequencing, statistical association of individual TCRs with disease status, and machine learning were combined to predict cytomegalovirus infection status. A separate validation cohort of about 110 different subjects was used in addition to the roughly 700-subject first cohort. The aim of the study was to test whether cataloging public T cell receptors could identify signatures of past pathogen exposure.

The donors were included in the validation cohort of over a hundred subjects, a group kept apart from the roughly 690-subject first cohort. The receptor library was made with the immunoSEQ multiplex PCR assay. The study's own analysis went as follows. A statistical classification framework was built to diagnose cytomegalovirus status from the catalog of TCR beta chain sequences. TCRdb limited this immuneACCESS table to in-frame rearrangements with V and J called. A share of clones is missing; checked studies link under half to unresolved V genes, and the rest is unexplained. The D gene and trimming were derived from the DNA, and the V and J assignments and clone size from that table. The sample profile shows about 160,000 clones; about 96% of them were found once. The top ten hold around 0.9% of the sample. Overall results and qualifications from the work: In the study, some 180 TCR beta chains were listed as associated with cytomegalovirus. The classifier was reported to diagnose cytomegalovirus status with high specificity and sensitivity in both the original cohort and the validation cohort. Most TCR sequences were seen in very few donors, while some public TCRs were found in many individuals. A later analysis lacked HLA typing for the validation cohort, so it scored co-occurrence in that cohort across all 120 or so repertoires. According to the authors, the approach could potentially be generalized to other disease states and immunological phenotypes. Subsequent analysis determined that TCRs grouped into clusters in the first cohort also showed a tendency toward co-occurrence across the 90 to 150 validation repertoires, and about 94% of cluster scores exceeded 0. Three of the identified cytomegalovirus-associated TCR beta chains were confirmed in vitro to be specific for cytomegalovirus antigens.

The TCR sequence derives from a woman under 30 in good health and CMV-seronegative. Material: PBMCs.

The DNA is as follows: TGTGCCAGCAGCTCGGTGGGACAGGGCTACGAGCAGTACTTC. This yields the protein CASSSVGQGYEQYF. The chain employs TRBV7-6 and TRBJ2-7, with 9 junctional bases fitting TRBD1. Including cysteine and phenylalanine, the CDR3 has 14 amino acids. Of the read, only the CDR3 DNA is kept; its 42 bases are in frame from base 1. CDR1 and CDR2 are drawn from the germline V gene: SGHVS, FNYEAQ. Relative to germline, V is missing 4 bases and J is missing 3 bases, with 4 bases of the junction outside any gene match.